These 26 T cell receptor beta chains were sequenced from one sample in a study of T cells after yellow fever vaccination. MiXCR, applied by TCRdb to the 5' RACE reads, yields one record per CDR3 protein. The sample consists of a few hundred thousand distinct CDR3 sequences, roughly 3% of them appearing once. The material sequenced was CD4+ T cells sorted from PBMCs, taken 10 days after the yellow fever booster vaccination. These receptors originate from a man between 18 and 29 years old who received the YFV17D yellow fever vaccine.

This clonotype appeared many times. CDR3 in amino acids: CAWAQSGQETQYF. CDR3 nucleotide sequence: TGTGCCTGGGCCCAGTCCGGTCAAGAGACCCAGTACTTC. The rearrangement joins TRBV30 to TRBJ2-5, with D hard to call. CDR1 is GTSNPN and CDR2 is SVGIG in the germline V gene (reference sequence). Trimming took 5 bases from V and 2 from J, leaving 12 bases between them. The CDR3 spans 13 residues.

V is TRBV10-1 and J is TRBJ2-3; D is possibly TRBD2 (7 bases). The CDR3 loop spans 14 amino acids. Germline CDR1 WNHNN, CDR2 SYGVQD (reference sequence). V lost 5 bases to trimming and J lost 5 bases, with 14 bases between them. This CDR3 is CASSSGGEGDTQYF. In nucleotides, the CDR3 is TGCGCCAGCAGTTCGGGGGGCGAGGGAGATACGCAGTATTTT.

The genes are TRBV12-3 or TRBV12-4 and TRBJ1-2; D call uncertain. The CDR3 contains 21 residues. Trimming left V 5 bases short and J 0 bases short, with 31 bases between. CDR3 in amino acids: CASSAPRSGVRPPVANYGYTF. The CDR3 region has the DNA TGTGCCAGCAGTGCCCCGCGGTCCGGGGTGAGGCCGCCTGTAGCTAACTATGGCTACACCTTC.

This clonotype was seen ten or more times. J is TRBJ2-2 and V is TRBV25-1; D tentatively fits TRBD1 or TRBD2 (5 bases each). CDR1 and CDR2 from the germline V gene are MGHDK and SYGVNS. The CDR3 is 14 amino acids. Trimming took off 1 base at V and 5 bases at J, with 8 bases between the two ends. CDR3 DNA: TGTGCCAGCAGTGAATGGGACCCAACCGGGGAGCTGTTTTTT. Amino acids: CASSEWDPTGELFF.

The chain is built from TRBV12-5 and TRBJ2-2, with 8 nucleotides matching TRBD1. J lost 3 bases, V lost 6 bases, and 3 bases had no gene match. From germline, CDR1 is LGHNT and CDR2 FRNRAP. This CDR3 comprises 14 residues. CDR3 sequence: CASGRQGYTGELFF. CDR3 nucleotide sequence: TGTGCTAGTGGCCGACAGGGGTACACCGGGGAGCTGTTTTTT.

This clonotype was seen at least ten times. The chain has TRBV7-2 and TRBJ1-2; D unclear. Trimming removed 4 bases at V and 5 bases at J, with 17 bases between. In germline, CDR1 is SGHTA, CDR2 FQGNSA. There are 15 residues in the CDR3. The CDR3 DNA sequence: TGTGCCAGCAGCTCCGAATTCCCGGGGTCATATGGCTACACCTTC. Protein sequence: CASSSEFPGSYGYTF.

This clonotype was seen many times. V and J are TRBV30 and TRBJ1-1; unclear D gene. The V gene lost 3 bases and the J gene lost 10 bases, with 12 bases spanning the gap. The germline V gene encodes CDR1 GTSNPN and CDR2 SVGIG (reference sequence). CDR3 length: 11 residues. Here the CDR3 reads CAWRLSVSAFF. CDR3 nucleotide sequence: TGTGCCTGGAGGTTAAGTGTGTCAGCTTTCTTT.

This clonotype was observed a few times. This chain uses TRBV12-3 or TRBV12-4 with TRBJ2-3, with a weak D call TRBD2 (5 bases). V was clipped by 6 bases and J by 3 bases, with 16 bases between them. This CDR3 has 15 amino acids. CDR3 nucleotides: TGTGCCAGCAGACGACCTAGAGGAGGTACAGATACGCAGTATTTT. Its protein is CASRRPRGGTDTQYF.

This clonotype was found many times. The chain has TRBV4-1 and TRBJ2-3, with a weak D call TRBD1 (6 bases). The CDR3 spans 15 residues. The germline gives CDR1 MGHRA, CDR2 YSYEKL. Trimming took off 6 bases at V and 0 bases at J, with 13 bases between the two ends. The CDR3 DNA reads as TGCGCCAGCAGGCGGACAGTGCCTAGCACAGATACGCAGTATTTT. As protein: CASRRTVPSTDTQYF.

This clonotype was detected many times. The chain employs TRBV4-1 and TRBJ2-3, with D tentatively TRBD1 or TRBD2 (5 bases each). Looked up from germline, CDR1 is MGHRA and CDR2 is YSYEKL. The CDR3 has 16 amino acids. Trimming stripped 5 bases from V and 5 bases from J, with 20 bases between. The CDR3 nucleotides are TGCGCCAGCAGCACCACCAAGACGGGGCGGATAGATACGCAGTATTTT. As protein: CASSTTKTGRIDTQYF.

Only a few counts were recorded for this clonotype. The chain carries TRBV6-2 or TRBV6-3 and TRBJ2-7; D call uncertain. This CDR3 contains 13 residues. CDR1 and CDR2 (germline): MNHEY, SVGEGT. V was shortened by 6 bases and J by 2 bases, with 11 bases between the two germline ends. The CDR3 spells CASRQEIPYEQYV. CDR3 nucleotide sequence: TGTGCCAGCAGGCAGGAGATTCCCTACGAGCAGTACGTC.

This clonotype has at least ten counts. One end of the junction does not line up with germline, which may come from a read error. The genes are TRBV5-5 and TRBJ2-3; perhaps TRBD2 as D (5 bases). CDR1 and CDR2 from the germline V gene are SGHKS and YYEKEE (reference sequence). CDR3 length equals 15 residues. In DNA form, the CDR3 reads TGTGCCAGCAGCTTGCTCCCGGGCACGACTACGAGTGAGAATTTT. Encoded protein: CASSLLPGTTTSENF.

This clonotype was observed many times. The chain couples TRBV9 to TRBJ2-3; 7 bases fit TRBD1. Germline values: CDR1 SGDLS, CDR2 YYNGEE. The CDR3 sequence is 17 residues long. Trimming at V came to 2 bases and at J to 4 bases, leaving 13 bases not matched to a gene. CDR3 residues: CASSVQTSQGTSDTQYF. As DNA, the CDR3 is TGTGCCAGCAGCGTCCAGACCTCACAGGGGACCTCAGATACGCAGTATTTT.

This clonotype was counted at least ten times. The chain is built from TRBV18 and TRBJ1-4; D gene ambiguous. V dropped 4 bases and J dropped 3 bases, with 15 bases sitting between them. The CDR3 consists of 16 residues. In germline, CDR1 is KGHSH, CDR2 LQKENI. The CDR3: CASSHGRAGSNEKLFF. The CDR3 DNA sequence: TGTGCCAGCTCACACGGGAGGGCCGGATCTAATGAAAAACTGTTTTTT.

This clonotype came up many times. The CDR3 nucleotides are TGCAGTGCTAGTAATACCCGGCAGAACACCGGGGAGCTGTTTTTT. Encoded protein: CSASNTRQNTGELFF. The chain recombines TRBV20-1 with TRBJ2-2; D not resolved. The germline V gene has CDR1 DFQATT and CDR2 SNEGSKA (reference sequence). The ends were cut back, 3 bases at V and 1 base at J, with 12 bases in the middle. This CDR3 spans 15 amino acids.

The rearrangement joins TRBV5-1 to TRBJ2-3; 7 bases map to TRBD1. J gave up 3 bases and V 4 bases, and 11 bases lay outside the gene matches. CDR3 length equals 16 residues. CDR1 is SGHRS, CDR2 YFSETQ, per germline. The CDR3 loop reads CASSPSRDSETDTQYF. The CDR3 region has the DNA TGCGCCAGCAGCCCAAGCCGGGACAGCGAGACAGATACGCAGTATTTT.

This clonotype was seen more than once but under ten times. CDR3 coding DNA: TGCGCCAGTGGACAGGGAGATACTGAAGCTTTCTTT. Protein: CASGQGDTEAFF. The V call is TRBV5-1, the J call TRBJ1-1; 8 bases line up with TRBD1. Germline loops: CDR1 SGHRS, CDR2 YFSETQ. The V and J ends lost 8 bases and 5 bases, in that order; junction bases with no gene match: 5. This CDR3 comprises 12 residues.

In this sample, this clonotype turned up many times. This chain connects TRBV12-5 to TRBJ2-2, with D perhaps TRBD1 or TRBD2 (6 bases each). The CDR3 consists of 16 residues. V lost 7 bases to trimming and J lost 0 bases, with 15 bases between them. Germline CDR1 and CDR2: LGHNT and FRNRAP. The CDR3 bases are TGTGCTAGTGTGGGGGGCCGGCACGCGAACACCGGGGAGCTGTTTTTT. It encodes CASVGGRHANTGELFF.

CDR3: CASSLFSSGSPDTQYF. As DNA, the CDR3 is TGCGCCAGCAGCTTGTTCTCATCGGGGTCCCCAGATACGCAGTATTTT. This chain uses TRBV5-1 with TRBJ2-3; maybe TRBD2 (5 bases). CDR1 SGHRS and CDR2 YFSETQ come from the germline V gene. V was cut by 1 base and J by 4 bases, with 16 bases left in between. The CDR3 is 16 amino acids.

This clonotype appeared many times. This chain links TRBV7-2 with TRBJ1-1; maybe TRBD1 (6 bases). The CDR3 is 14 amino acids. Germline loops: CDR1 SGHTA, CDR2 FQGNSA. The germline V and J ends were trimmed by 9 bases and 4 bases, with 18 bases remaining between them. As DNA, the CDR3 is TGTGCCAGTAAAACAGGGATGGGACCCACTGAAGCTTTCTTT. It yields the protein CASKTGMGPTEAFF.

There are many counts of this clonotype. The junction differs from germline at one of its ends, possibly a read error. V usage is TRBV5-1 and J usage is TRBJ2-7; D may correspond to TRBD1 or TRBD2 (5 bases each). This CDR3 spans 13 amino acids. CDR1 and CDR2 from the germline V gene are SGHRS and YFSETQ. CDR3 sequence: CASSLGPQNEQYF. The CDR3 DNA follows: TGCGCCAGCAGTTTGGGACCTCAGAACGAGCAGTACTTC.

The genes are TRBV28 and TRBJ2-4; 7 bases align to TRBD2. Germline-derived CDR1 and CDR2 are MDHEN and SYDVKM. CDR3 size: 20 residues. The V and J ends lost 5 bases and 1 base, in that order; junction bases with no gene match: 20. The DNA of the CDR3 is TGTGCCAGCAGTCCAGTCCTGACGGCCACGGGACTAAGGGCCAAAAACATTCAGTACTTC. This codes for CASSPVLTATGLRAKNIQYF.

This clonotype was counted ten times or more. The chain carries TRBV20-1 and TRBJ2-2; D remains ambiguous. The CDR3 length is 15 residues. The germline V gene has CDR1 DFQATT and CDR2 SNEGSKA (reference sequence). Between the trimmed V and J ends, which lost 0 bases and 0 bases, there was a span of 8 bases. DNA of the CDR3: TGCAGTGCTAGAGAAAGTCCTCCGAACACCGGGGAGCTGTTTTTT. Its translation is CSARESPPNTGELFF.

This clonotype was found a few times. The chain uses TRBV6-6 and TRBJ1-2, with unresolved D. The CDR3 contains 14 residues. V was pared by 5 bases and J by 2 bases, with 12 bases between. CDR1 is MNHNY, CDR2 SVGAGI, per germline (reference sequence). The CDR3: CASSPSTANYGYTF. The CDR3, as DNA: TGTGCCAGCAGTCCATCGACTGCCAACTATGGCTACACCTTC.

In its sample, this clonotype was seen many times. The genes are TRBV18 and TRBJ2-1, with a possible D match to TRBD2 (5 bases). This CDR3 contains 14 residues. Trimming pared 8 bases from V and 6 bases from J, leaving 17 bases between. Germline V lookup: CDR1 KGHSH, CDR2 LQKENI. CDR3 nucleotides: TGTGCCAGCGAAGGAACTAAGCGGACCAATGAGCAGTTCTTC. Residues: CASEGTKRTNEQFF.

This clonotype was counted between two and nine times. This rearrangement joins TRBV7-2 to TRBJ1-3; D gene ambiguous. V was clipped by 0 bases and J by 0 bases, with 9 bases between them. This CDR3 has 16 amino acids. Per germline, CDR1 SGHTA and CDR2 FQGNSA. CDR3 nucleotides: TGTGCCAGCAGCTTAGCGCCATCCAGCTCTGGAAACACCATATATTTT. Its translation is CASSLAPSSSGNTIYF.